This T cell receptor (beta chain) emerged from a study of patients and donors after allogeneic stem cell transplantation. Using its own MiXCR run on the RT-PCR reads, TCRdb lists one record per CDR3 protein. The sample has around 200,000 distinct CDR3 sequences, around 40% seen once; the top ten hold roughly 12%. This clonotype was observed a handful of times. This CDR3 is 16 amino acids long. V lost 10 bases, J lost 2 bases, and 21 bases lay in between. Sequencing input: blood, either unsorted or a sorted T cell fraction (not recorded which). This TCR was recovered from a human donor who was either an allogeneic HSCT recipient or a stem cell or donor lymphocyte infusion donor (not recorded which). It is not recorded whose cells these are; they may come from a transplant donor. This sequence joins TRBV12-3 or TRBV12-4 and TRBJ1-3; tentatively, D is TRBD1 (6 bases). The CDR3 nucleotides read TGTGCCACGGATGGGGGCACTCTCGGCCCTGGAAACACCATATATTTT. Translating gives CATDGGTLGPGNTIYF.